The 8 T cell receptor beta chains below were found in one sample sequenced in a study of cytomegalovirus exposure and HLA in healthy donors. The PCR made use of 60 Vbeta and 13 Jbeta primers. TCRdb's copy holds only in-frame clones and misses some; the assay was immunoSEQ multiplex PCR. The sample yields about 150,000 clones, 73% seen once. The sequenced sample was PBMCs. These TCRs come from a woman in her late teens or twenties in good health and CMV-seronegative.

CDR3: CASSQGQRNTEAFF. For the CDR3, the DNA is TGTGCCAGCAGCCAGGGACAGCGGAACACTGAAGCTTTCTTT. V usage is TRBV5-4 and J usage is TRBJ1-1, with 7 bases lining up with TRBD1. CDR3 length: 14 residues. Trimming at V came to 4 bases and at J to 1 base, leaving 4 bases not matched to a gene. The germline V gene has CDR1 SGHNT and CDR2 YYREEE (reference sequence).

V and J are TRBV7-2 and TRBJ2-7, with 8 bases aligning to TRBD2. This CDR3 has 16 residues. The ends lost 5 bases at V and 2 bases at J; junction bases unmatched: 11. Germline V gives CDR1 SGHTA, CDR2 FQGNSA. CDR3: CASSQRLARNTYEQYV. For the CDR3, the DNA is TGTGCCAGCAGCCAAAGACTAGCGCGAAATACCTACGAGCAGTACGTC.

This sequence joins TRBV5-1 and TRBJ1-3, with 11 nucleotides matching TRBD1. The CDR3 is made up of 15 amino acids. V trimming: 4 bases; J trimming: 3 bases; junction bases outside the gene matches: 3. CDR1 is SGHRS, CDR2 YFSETQ, per germline. The CDR3 is CASSPGTGGGNTIYF. CDR3 DNA sequence: TGCGCCAGCAGCCCAGGGACAGGGGGTGGAAACACCATATATTTT. Based on the CDR3 plus reference TRBV5-1 and TRBJ1-3, the full variable domain is KAGVTQTPRYLIKTRGQQVTLSCSPISGHRSVSWYQQTPGQGLQFLFEYFSETQRNKGNFPGRFSGRQFSNSRSEMNVSTLELGDSALYLCASSPGTGGGNTIYFGEGSWLTVV.

The rearrangement joins TRBV28 to TRBJ1-2; D remains ambiguous. This CDR3 region has 15 residues. Trimming stripped 3 bases from V and 4 bases from J, with 15 bases between. Germline V gene data show CDR1 as MDHEN and CDR2 as SYDVKM. CDR3 in amino acids: CASSLVAREVYGYTF. The CDR3 DNA reads TGTGCCAGCAGTTTGGTGGCAAGGGAGGTCTATGGCTACACCTTC.

The rearrangement uses TRBV18 and TRBJ2-5, with 8 positions matching TRBD1. This CDR3 is 15 amino acids long. The V segment lost 4 bases and the J segment 2 bases; nucleotides outside the gene matches: 6. Germline loops: CDR1 KGHSH, CDR2 LQKENI. The CDR3 region is CASSLTTGGQETQYF. DNA for the CDR3: TGTGCCAGCTCACTAACCACAGGGGGGCAAGAGACCCAGTACTTC. The full variable domain, completed using reference TRBV18 and TRBJ2-5, is NAGVMQNPRHLVRRRGQEARLRCSPMKGHSHVYWYRQLPEEGLKFMVYLQKENIIDESGMPKERFSAEFPKEGPSILRIQQVVRGDSAAYFCASSLTTGGQETQYFGPGTRLLVL.

This clone has more than one count but fewer than ten. The chain has TRBV6-1 and TRBJ1-3, with D possibly being TRBD1 (6 bases). V was pared by 6 bases and J by 0 bases, with 12 bases between. Germline V gene sequence: CDR1 MNHNS, CDR2 SASEGT. This CDR3 spans 15 amino acids. CDR3 coding DNA: TGTGCCAGCAGCTCAGGGGTCCTCTCTGGAAACACCATATATTTT. This codes for CASSSGVLSGNTIYF.

The chain recombines TRBV10-1 with TRBJ1-1; TRBD1 matches at 8 bases. Per germline, CDR1 WNHNN and CDR2 SYGVQD (reference sequence). The length of the CDR3 is 14 residues. V shed 8 bases and J 6 bases; nucleotides not matched to a gene: 11. This chain's CDR3 is CASWSGQDGSEAFF. CDR3 DNA: TGCGCCAGCTGGTCGGGACAGGATGGGTCTGAAGCTTTCTTT.

This clone came up a few times. The V call is TRBV4-3, the J call TRBJ2-3; 7 bases line up with TRBD1. The J segment lost 2 bases and the V segment lost 5 bases, leaving 7 bases of the junction unmatched. The CDR3 has 15 residues. Germline CDR1 is LGHNA and CDR2 is YSLEER. The CDR3 sequence is CASSIHRGFTDTQYF. DNA for the CDR3: TGCGCCAGCAGCATACACAGGGGTTTCACAGATACGCAGTATTTT.